Below are 9 T cell receptor beta chains sequenced from a single sample in a study of T cell changes during pregnancy in multiple sclerosis. TCRdb's table, derived via immunoSEQ multiplex PCR, lists solely in-frame clones and lacks some. The sample holds 40,000 or so clones, about 92% seen once. Source: CD4+ T cells from peripheral blood mononuclear cells, taken in the third trimester of pregnancy. The receptors originated from a female donor with multiple sclerosis, enrolled in a pregnancy study.

V and J are TRBV27 and TRBJ2-6; D gene ambiguous. CDR3 length equals 17 residues. Trimming left V 3 bases short and J 0 bases short, with 12 bases between. Germline values: CDR1 MNHEY, CDR2 SMNVEV (reference sequence). CDR3 DNA sequence: TGTGCCAGCAGTTTTCTCCTCGGTGTCTCTGGGGCCAACGTCCTGACTTTC. Translating gives CASSFLLGVSGANVLTF.

The gene calls are TRBV29-1 and TRBJ2-3, with unresolved D. The germline gives CDR1 SQVTM, CDR2 ANQGSEA. CDR3 size: 12 residues. Trimming left V 0 bases short and J 3 bases short, with 4 bases between. The CDR3 coding sequence is TGCAGCGTTGAAGATCGGACAGATACGCAGTATTTT. Translation: CSVEDRTDTQYF.

This clone was detected a few times. This chain connects TRBV7-7 to TRBJ2-4; the match to TRBD1 covers 11 bases. Germline CDR1 is SSHAT and CDR2 is FNYEAQ (reference sequence). This CDR3 is built from 13 residues. The trim removed 11 bases at V and 6 bases at J, leaving 6 bases unmatched. In nucleotides, the CDR3 is TGTGCCTCCGGACAGGGGGCGAGAAACATTCAGTACTTC. Protein: CASGQGARNIQYF.

V is TRBV19 and J is TRBJ1-5, with a weak D call TRBD1 (5 bases). The CDR3 has 15 amino acids. Trimming stripped 6 bases from V and 6 bases from J, with 18 bases between. Germline assignment: CDR1 LNHDA and CDR2 SQIVND (reference sequence). The chain's CDR3 is CASRVWGVGGQPQHF. DNA of the CDR3: TGTGCCAGTAGGGTGTGGGGGGTGGGGGGTCAGCCCCAGCATTTT.

The chain carries TRBV28 and TRBJ1-2; TRBD1 aligns across 8 bases. The J segment lost 5 bases and the V segment lost 7 bases, leaving 6 bases of the junction unmatched. CDR1 and CDR2 (germline): MDHEN, SYDVKM. CDR3 length: 13 residues. CDR3 bases: TGTGCCAGCATCACAGGACAGGGATATGGCTACACCTTC. It translates to CASITGQGYGYTF.

This clone showed up just once. V gene TRBV10-1 combines with J gene TRBJ2-1; D is uncertain. This CDR3 contains 11 residues. V gave up 7 bases and J gave up 2 bases, with 3 bases separating them. Germline CDR1 WNHNN, CDR2 SYGVQD (reference sequence). DNA for the CDR3: TGCGCCAGCACCGCCTACAATGAGCAGTTCTTC. As protein: CASTAYNEQFF.

V usage is TRBV29-1 and J usage is TRBJ1-2; D gene uncertain. Trimming stripped 3 bases from V and 4 bases from J, with 15 bases between. The CDR3 runs 14 residues. Looked up from germline, CDR1 is SQVTM and CDR2 is ANQGSEA. The CDR3 spells CSVDRRAKGYGYTF. CDR3 coding DNA: TGCAGCGTTGACCGGAGGGCCAAGGGCTATGGCTACACCTTC.

J is TRBJ2-2 and V is TRBV11-2; 12 bases are shared with TRBD2. Losses at the gene ends were 4 bases for V and 0 bases for J; bases not matched to a gene: 6. Germline assignment: CDR1 SGHAT and CDR2 FQNNGV. This CDR3 comprises 18 residues. For the CDR3, the DNA is TGTGCCAGCAGCTCAACACTAGCGGGAGGCTCGAACACCGGGGAGCTGTTTTTT. Its translation is CASSSTLAGGSNTGELFF. The full variable domain, completed using reference TRBV11-2 and TRBJ2-2, is EAGVAQSPRYKIIEKRQSVAFWCNPISGHATLYWYQQILGQGPKLLIQFQNNGVVDDSQLPKDRFSAERLKGVDSTLKIQPAKLEDSAVYLCASSSTLAGGSNTGELFFGEGSRLTVL.

The chain combines TRBV15 with TRBJ1-3; D not certain. Trimming pared 1 base from V and 4 bases from J, leaving 8 bases between. CDR3 length: 14 amino acids. From germline, CDR1 is LNHNV and CDR2 YYDKDF (reference sequence). The CDR3 DNA sequence: TGTGCCACCAGCAGAGCGGACTTAGGAAACACCATATATTTT. Translating gives CATSRADLGNTIYF. The whole variable domain, filled in from reference TRBV15 and TRBJ1-3, reads DAMVIQNPRYQVTQFGKPVTLSCSQTLNHNVMYWYQQKSSQAPKLLFHYYDKDFNNEADTPDNFQSRRPNTSFCFLDIRSPGLGDTAMYLCATSRADLGNTIYFGEGSWLTVV.